The 14 T cell receptor beta chains presented below share a single source sample, sequenced in a study of T cell changes during pregnancy in multiple sclerosis. Measured with immunoSEQ multiplex PCR; TCRdb has only the in-frame clones, and not every one. The table shows 80,000 to 100,000 clones, with roughly nine tenths occurring only once. The sequences come from peripheral blood, collected in the second trimester of pregnancy. These receptors were collected from a female donor in good health, enrolled as a control in a pregnancy study.

V gene TRBV18 combines with J gene TRBJ2-7; 9 bases agree with TRBD1. This CDR3 is built from 15 residues. V trimming: 2 bases; J trimming: 5 bases; junction bases outside the gene matches: 7. The germline V gene encodes CDR1 KGHSH and CDR2 LQKENI. CDR3 sequence reads: CASSPTGTGINEQYF. CDR3 DNA: TGTGCCAGCTCACCAACCGGGACAGGGATCAACGAGCAGTACTTC.

The chain is built from TRBV28 and TRBJ1-1; D is possibly TRBD1 (5 bases). The CDR3 has 18 amino acids. Per the germline V gene, CDR1 is MDHEN and CDR2 is SYDVKM. V lost 3 bases and J lost 0, with 20 bases in between. The CDR3 DNA sequence: TGTGCCAGCAGTTTGGGGAGGTCGGGGCAATACTTGAACACTGAAGCTTTCTTT. Translation: CASSLGRSGQYLNTEAFF. Full variable domain (outside the CDR3, taken from reference TRBV28 and TRBJ1-1): DVKVTQSSRYLVKRTGEKVFLECVQDMDHENMFWYRQDPGLGLRLIYFSYDVKMKEKGDIPEGYSVSREKKERFSLILESASTNQTSMYLCASSLGRSGQYLNTEAFFGQGTRLTVV.

Comment on this clone: Other DNA sequences in this sample translate to the same CDR3. The V gene is TRBV18, the J gene TRBJ1-1, with D uncertain. The germline CDR1 and CDR2 sequences are KGHSH and LQKENI. V was clipped by 1 base and J by 3 bases, with 6 bases between them. This CDR3 contains 13 residues. The CDR3 nucleotides are TGTGCCAGCTCACCACGCGGGGACACTGAAGCTTTCTTT. The encoded protein is CASSPRGDTEAFF.

The rearrangement uses TRBV19 and TRBJ1-1, with a possible D match to TRBD1 (5 bases). V lost 5 bases and J lost 1, with 14 bases in between. Germline V gene data show CDR1 as LNHDA and CDR2 as SQIVND (reference sequence). CDR3 length equals 15 residues. CDR3 sequence: CASSVRGVTNTEAFF. Here the CDR3 DNA reads TGTGCCAGTAGTGTACGGGGGGTGACGAACACTGAAGCTTTCTTT.

The V gene is TRBV18, the J gene TRBJ2-1; D is uncertain. Trimming left V 1 base short and J 7 bases short, with 20 bases between. This CDR3 has 17 amino acids. Germline loops: CDR1 KGHSH, CDR2 LQKENI. The CDR3 DNA is TGTGCCAGCTCACCACTCACCGGCGGATCGGAGATGAATGAGCAGTTCTTC. As protein: CASSPLTGGSEMNEQFF.

The CDR3 nucleotides are TGTGCCAGCAGCCTTAGAGAGGTCAACACCGGGGAGCTGTTTTTT. This codes for CASSLREVNTGELFF. V gene TRBV7-2 combines with J gene TRBJ2-2; D is unclear. Germline CDR1 SGHTA, CDR2 FQGNSA. This CDR3 comprises 15 residues. The V end was cut by 5 bases, the J end by 2 bases, with 12 bases between.

The chain has TRBV20-1 and TRBJ2-1; D is unclear. The CDR3 totals 10 residues. Per the germline V gene, CDR1 is DFQATT and CDR2 is SNEGSKA (reference sequence). Written as DNA, the CDR3 is TGCAGCGCGTATTTCAATGAGCAGTTCTTC. Translating gives CSAYFNEQFF.

V is TRBV6-1 and J is TRBJ1-5, with D possibly TRBD1 on 6 matching bases. CDR3 length: 13 amino acids. Trimming stripped 7 bases from V and 5 bases from J, with 12 bases between. In germline, CDR1 is MNHNS, CDR2 SASEGT. CDR3 coding DNA: TGTGCCAGCAACCACAGGGACGATCAGCCCCAGCATTTT. Protein product: CASNHRDDQPQHF.

The chain combines TRBV28 with TRBJ2-1; D unclear. Germline loops: CDR1 MDHEN, CDR2 SYDVKM. This CDR3 has 15 residues. V was clipped by 5 bases and J by 0 bases, with 11 bases between them. The DNA for the CDR3 is TGTGCCAGCAGTCCCAAATTTGTCTCCTACAATGAGCAGTTCTTC. Its translation is CASSPKFVSYNEQFF. Combining the CDR3 with reference TRBV28 and TRBJ2-1 gives the whole variable domain DVKVTQSSRYLVKRTGEKVFLECVQDMDHENMFWYRQDPGLGLRLIYFSYDVKMKEKGDIPEGYSVSREKKERFSLILESASTNQTSMYLCASSPKFVSYNEQFFGPGTRLTVL.

The chain uses TRBV12-5 and TRBJ2-7, with 8 bases matching TRBD1. V shed 2 bases, J shed 3 bases, and the junction held 3 bases outside the gene matches. The CDR3 length is 14 residues. Germline values: CDR1 LGHNT, CDR2 FRNRAP. The CDR3 sequence is CASGLLTGGYEQYF. The CDR3 nucleotides are TGTGCTAGTGGTTTGCTTACAGGGGGCTACGAGCAGTACTTC.

The CDR3 region has the DNA TGCGCCAGCAGCTTGCAGGGGGTAGGAAATGGCTACACCTTC. Amino acids: CASSLQGVGNGYTF. The chain recombines TRBV5-1 with TRBJ1-2; 7 bases line up with TRBD1. V shed 1 base, J shed 6 bases, and the junction held 6 bases outside the gene matches. The CDR3 sequence is 14 residues long. Germline assignment: CDR1 SGHRS and CDR2 YFSETQ.

This chain links TRBV7-2 with TRBJ1-6; 8 bases map to TRBD1. The CDR3 runs to 15 residues. V shed 0 bases and J 10 bases; nucleotides not matched to a gene: 5. The germline V gene has CDR1 SGHTA and CDR2 FQGNSA. CDR3 nucleotides: TGTGCCAGCAGCTTAGCTGGACAGGGTGGCTCACCCCTCCACTTT. Its translation is CASSLAGQGGSPLHF.

This clone was observed once. The chain is built from TRBV6-1 and TRBJ1-1; D uncertain. Germline CDR1 reads MNHNS; CDR2 reads SASEGT. The CDR3 runs to 14 residues. Trimming shortened V by 3 bases and J by 1 base, and 9 bases separated the two germline ends. CDR3 nucleotides: TGTGCCAGCAGTGATCAGGCGGGGAACACTGAAGCTTTCTTT. Protein: CASSDQAGNTEAFF.

The chain carries TRBV18 and TRBJ1-1; D uncertain. Germline V gene sequence: CDR1 KGHSH, CDR2 LQKENI. The CDR3 has 16 residues. V was pared by 3 bases and J by 1 base, with 15 bases between. The CDR3 DNA reads TGTGCCAGCTCACCGCTCTTTAGGCTAGGGAACACTGAAGCTTTCTTT. It specifies CASSPLFRLGNTEAFF.